This entry lists 17 T cell receptor beta chains sequenced from one sample in a study. TCRdb itself ran the RT-PCR reads through MiXCR, one entry per CDR3 protein. Of approximately 720,000 distinct CDR3 sequences in the sample, 14% were seen once. Input material: memory CD4+ T cells from blood. These TCRs come from a female donor in good health, serving as a healthy control.

The chain recombines TRBV6-6 with TRBJ1-5, with a weak D call TRBD1 (5 bases). The CDR3 consists of 13 residues. V lost 5 bases to trimming and J lost 7 bases, with 12 bases between them. CDR1 is MNHNY and CDR2 is SVGAGI in the germline V gene (reference sequence). The CDR3 bases are TGTGCCAGCAGTCAGGGTTTGGAGCAGCCCCAGCATTTT. It codes for CASSQGLEQPQHF.

The V call is TRBV12-3 or TRBV12-4, the J call TRBJ1-2; 7 bases fit TRBD1. This CDR3 is 15 amino acids long. J was trimmed by 3 bases and V by 7 bases; bases with no gene match: 11. The DNA of the CDR3 is TGTGCCAGCACCCATCGGGACAGTCCCGACTATGGCTACACCTTC. The encoded protein is CASTHRDSPDYGYTF.

This clonotype was counted ten times or more. The J gene is TRBJ2-5, the V gene TRBV27, with D tentatively TRBD1 (6 bases). CDR3 length: 13 residues. The germline CDR1 and CDR2 sequences are MNHEY and SMNVEV (reference sequence). The germline V and J ends were trimmed by 5 bases and 6 bases, with 13 bases remaining between them. In DNA, the CDR3 is TGTGCCAGCAGTGACAGGATGGAACAGACCCAGTACTTC. This encodes CASSDRMEQTQYF.

This clonotype was detected a few times. The gene calls are TRBV28 and TRBJ1-3; D gene uncertain. CDR1 and CDR2 from the germline V gene are MDHEN and SYDVKM. Trimming pared 5 bases from V and 8 bases from J, leaving 16 bases between. The CDR3 spans 14 residues. Here the CDR3 reads CASSLTSPPDTIYF. The DNA for the CDR3 is TGTGCCAGCAGTCTGACTTCTCCTCCGGACACCATATATTTT.

The chain joins TRBV11-2 to TRBJ1-1; D remains unclear. The CDR3 spans 15 residues. Trimming removed 2 bases from V and 1 base from J, with 11 bases in between. CDR1 and CDR2 from the germline V gene are SGHAT and FQNNGV. The CDR3 DNA follows: TGTGCCAGCAGCTTAAGGCGGCACCAGAACACTGAAGCTTTCTTT. As protein: CASSLRRHQNTEAFF.

This clonotype was observed at least ten times. The chain is built from TRBV20-1 and TRBJ2-7; 7 bases line up with TRBD2. The V gene end was trimmed by 3 bases and the J gene end by 3 bases; junction bases not matched to a gene: 8. Germline CDR1 is DFQATT and CDR2 is SNEGSKA (reference sequence). The CDR3 sequence is 14 residues long. The CDR3 reads CSASPRASGYEQYF. The CDR3 DNA sequence: TGCAGTGCTAGTCCTCGTGCTAGCGGCTACGAGCAGTACTTC.

V gene TRBV12-3 or TRBV12-4 combines with J gene TRBJ1-3; D call uncertain. The length of the CDR3 is 16 residues. Deletions cut 1 base from V and 3 bases from J, with 13 bases between. The CDR3, as DNA: TGTGCCAGCAGTTTAGGCGAGGCCCGCTTTGGAAACACCATATATTTT. The encoded protein is CASSLGEARFGNTIYF.

V and J are TRBV30 and TRBJ2-1; D not certain. The CDR3 is 11 residues long. Germline CDR1 and CDR2: GTSNPN and SVGIG (reference sequence). The ends were cut back, 2 bases at V and 5 bases at J, with 4 bases in the middle. This chain's CDR3 is CAWSSHNEQFF. CDR3 DNA: TGTGCCTGGAGTAGCCACAATGAGCAGTTCTTC. Full variable domain (missing parts from reference TRBV30 and TRBJ2-1): SQTIHQWPATLVQPVGSPLSLECTVEGTSNPNLYWYRQAAGRGLQLLFYSVGIGQISSEVPQNLSASRPQDRQFILSSKKLLLSDSGFYLCAWSSHNEQFFGPGTRLTVL.

The chain recombines TRBV11-2 with TRBJ1-1, with D tentatively TRBD1 (5 bases). V lost 1 base and J lost 5, with 11 bases in between. The germline gives CDR1 SGHAT, CDR2 FQNNGV. This CDR3 is built from 14 residues. The CDR3 DNA reads TGTGCCAGCAGCTTAGTGGAGGGGATAACTGAAGCTTTCTTT. Translating gives CASSLVEGITEAFF.

The chain combines TRBV2 with TRBJ2-1; 12 bases fit TRBD1. Losses at the gene ends were 10 bases for V and 10 bases for J; bases not matched to a gene: 11. Per germline, CDR1 SNHLY and CDR2 FYNNEI. This CDR3 has 14 residues. The CDR3 loop is CATGVGTGGWEQFF. The CDR3 coding sequence is TGTGCCACCGGAGTCGGGACAGGGGGCTGGGAGCAGTTCTTC.

The chain has TRBV4-2 and TRBJ2-7; 8 nucleotides match TRBD1. V shed 1 base and J 5 bases; nucleotides not matched to a gene: 7. CDR1 is LGHNA and CDR2 is YNFKEQ in the germline V gene. The CDR3 spans 15 residues. The CDR3 coding sequence is TGTGCCAGCAGCCAAGGGACAGGGTTTGACCACGAGCAGTACTTC. It translates to CASSQGTGFDHEQYF.

The chain joins TRBV18 to TRBJ1-1, with D hard to call. The CDR3 extends over 14 amino acids. Looked up from germline, CDR1 is KGHSH and CDR2 is LQKENI. V was cut by 8 bases and J by 1 base, with 14 bases left in between. The CDR3 DNA reads as TGTGCCAGCCGTAGCCCGGGGAGGAACACTGAAGCTTTCTTT. This gives the protein CASRSPGRNTEAFF.

The table lists this clonotype with many counts. The chain uses TRBV6-4 and TRBJ1-5, with D perhaps matching TRBD1 (5 bases). The length of the CDR3 is 15 residues. Germline V gene sequence: CDR1 MRHNA, CDR2 SNTAGT. V gave up 6 bases and J gave up 2 bases, with 14 bases separating them. The CDR3: CASSAAQGGNQPQHF. In DNA, the CDR3 is TGTGCCAGCAGCGCCGCCCAGGGTGGCAATCAGCCCCAGCATTTT.

This clonotype was picked up many times. V is TRBV7-2 and J is TRBJ2-1; D gene unclear. Germline V gives CDR1 SGHTA, CDR2 FQGNSA. The V and J ends lost 5 bases and 7 bases respectively, with 15 bases between them. The CDR3 consists of 14 residues. The CDR3 loop reads CASSPGLGPNEQFF. Here the CDR3 DNA reads TGTGCCAGCAGCCCCGGGCTTGGACCTAATGAGCAGTTCTTC.

CDR3 DNA: TGTGCCAGCAGCCTCCGTTTGGGGCCCCAGCATTTT. Translation gives CASSLRLGPQHF. The genes are TRBV27 and TRBJ1-5; D gene unclear. CDR1 and CDR2 (germline): MNHEY, SMNVEV (reference sequence). Between the trimmed V and J ends, which lost 6 bases and 9 bases, there was a span of 12 bases. The CDR3 is made up of 12 amino acids.

The chain joins TRBV7-2 to TRBJ2-2; possible D gene TRBD1, 5 bases. This CDR3 has 15 amino acids. Between the trimmed V and J ends, which lost 2 bases and 5 bases, there was a span of 12 bases. Germline CDR1 SGHTA, CDR2 FQGNSA. The CDR3 spells CASSLRGWGTGELFF. CDR3 bases: TGTGCCAGCAGCTTAAGGGGTTGGGGAACCGGGGAGCTGTTTTTT.

This clonotype was observed a few times. The rearrangement joins TRBV11-2 to TRBJ2-1, with 9 positions matching TRBD2. The V gene end was trimmed by 5 bases and the J gene end by 0 bases; junction bases not matched to a gene: 5. CDR1 SGHAT and CDR2 FQNNGV come from the germline V gene. The CDR3 loop spans 16 amino acids. CDR3 DNA: TGTGCCAGCAGCCTCAGACTAGCGGACTCCTACAATGAGCAGTTCTTC. Residues: CASSLRLADSYNEQFF.